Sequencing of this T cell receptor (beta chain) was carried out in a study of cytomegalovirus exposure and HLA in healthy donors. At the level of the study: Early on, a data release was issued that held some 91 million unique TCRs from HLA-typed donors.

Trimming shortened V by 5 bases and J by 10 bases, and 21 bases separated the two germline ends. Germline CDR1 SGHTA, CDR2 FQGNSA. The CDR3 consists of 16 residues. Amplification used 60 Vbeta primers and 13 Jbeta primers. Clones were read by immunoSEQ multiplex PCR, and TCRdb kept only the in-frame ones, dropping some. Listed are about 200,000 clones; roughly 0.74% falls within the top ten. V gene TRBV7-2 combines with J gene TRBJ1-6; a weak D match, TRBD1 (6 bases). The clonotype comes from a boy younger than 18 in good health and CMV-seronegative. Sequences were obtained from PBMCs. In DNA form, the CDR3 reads TGTGCCAGCAGCGCGCTGAGGGGGGGGTTCGGCTCACCCCTCCACTTT. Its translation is CASSALRGGFGSPLHF.